The 3 T cell receptor beta chains in this list originate from one sample, sequenced in a study of blood T cell repertoires in COVID-19. Clones were read by immunoSEQ multiplex PCR, and TCRdb kept only the in-frame ones, dropping some. Among some 460,000 clones, about 89% were seen once, and the ten largest hold roughly 4.3%. The specimen sequenced was peripheral blood. The receptors were sampled from a woman aged 30 to 39 with acute or convalescent COVID-19.

The chain has TRBV28 and TRBJ1-5, with D possibly being TRBD1 (5 bases). The CDR3 loop spans 13 amino acids. Germline CDR1 MDHEN, CDR2 SYDVKM. V lost 5 bases, J lost 7 bases, and 12 bases lay in between. The CDR3 sequence: CASSQGGRQPQHF. The CDR3 bases are TGTGCCAGCAGTCAGGGTGGGCGACAGCCCCAGCATTTT. Based on the CDR3 plus reference TRBV28 and TRBJ1-5, the full variable domain is DVKVTQSSRYLVKRTGEKVFLECVQDMDHENMFWYRQDPGLGLRLIYFSYDVKMKEKGDIPEGYSVSREKKERFSLILESASTNQTSMYLCASSQGGRQPQHFGDGTRLSIL.

The CDR3 DNA reads as TGTGCCAGCAGCCGTCAGCGCCAAGAGACCCAGTACTTC. This encodes CASSRQRQETQYF. The chain links TRBV27 to TRBJ2-5; no clear D. The CDR3 contains 13 residues. The V and J ends lost 6 bases and 1 base respectively, with 9 bases between them. Per germline, CDR1 MNHEY and CDR2 SMNVEV (reference sequence).

Notes on this clone: A junction boundary mismatches the germline segment, possibly from a read error. This sequence joins TRBV5-5 and TRBJ1-6; D gene uncertain. Germline-derived CDR1 and CDR2 are SGHKS and YYEKEE (reference sequence). This CDR3 region has 14 residues. CDR3 sequence (DNA): TGTGCCAGCAGCTTTGCGGCCGAGAATTCACCCTTCCACTTT. Protein product: CASSFAAENSPFHF. The entire variable domain, with the rest obtained from reference TRBV5-5 and TRBJ1-6, is as follows: DAGVTQSPTHLIKTRGQQVTLRCSPISGHKSVSWYQQVLGQGPQFIFQYYEKEERGRGNFPDRFSARQFPNYSSELNVNALLLGDSALYLCASSFAAENSPFHFGNGTRLTVT.